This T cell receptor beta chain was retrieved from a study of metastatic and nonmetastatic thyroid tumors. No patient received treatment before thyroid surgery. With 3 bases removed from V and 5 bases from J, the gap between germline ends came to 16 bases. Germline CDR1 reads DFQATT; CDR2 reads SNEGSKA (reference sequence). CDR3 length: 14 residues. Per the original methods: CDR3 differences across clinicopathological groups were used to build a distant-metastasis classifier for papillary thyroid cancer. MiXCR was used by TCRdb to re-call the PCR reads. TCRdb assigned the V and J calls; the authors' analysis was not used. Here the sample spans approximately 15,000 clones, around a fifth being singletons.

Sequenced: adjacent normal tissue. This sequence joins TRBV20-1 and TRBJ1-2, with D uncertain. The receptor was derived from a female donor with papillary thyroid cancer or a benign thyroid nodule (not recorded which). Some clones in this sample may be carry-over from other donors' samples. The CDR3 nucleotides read TGCAGTGCTAGCATCCGACAAGGGCCGTATGGCTACACCTTC. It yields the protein CSASIRQGPYGYTF.